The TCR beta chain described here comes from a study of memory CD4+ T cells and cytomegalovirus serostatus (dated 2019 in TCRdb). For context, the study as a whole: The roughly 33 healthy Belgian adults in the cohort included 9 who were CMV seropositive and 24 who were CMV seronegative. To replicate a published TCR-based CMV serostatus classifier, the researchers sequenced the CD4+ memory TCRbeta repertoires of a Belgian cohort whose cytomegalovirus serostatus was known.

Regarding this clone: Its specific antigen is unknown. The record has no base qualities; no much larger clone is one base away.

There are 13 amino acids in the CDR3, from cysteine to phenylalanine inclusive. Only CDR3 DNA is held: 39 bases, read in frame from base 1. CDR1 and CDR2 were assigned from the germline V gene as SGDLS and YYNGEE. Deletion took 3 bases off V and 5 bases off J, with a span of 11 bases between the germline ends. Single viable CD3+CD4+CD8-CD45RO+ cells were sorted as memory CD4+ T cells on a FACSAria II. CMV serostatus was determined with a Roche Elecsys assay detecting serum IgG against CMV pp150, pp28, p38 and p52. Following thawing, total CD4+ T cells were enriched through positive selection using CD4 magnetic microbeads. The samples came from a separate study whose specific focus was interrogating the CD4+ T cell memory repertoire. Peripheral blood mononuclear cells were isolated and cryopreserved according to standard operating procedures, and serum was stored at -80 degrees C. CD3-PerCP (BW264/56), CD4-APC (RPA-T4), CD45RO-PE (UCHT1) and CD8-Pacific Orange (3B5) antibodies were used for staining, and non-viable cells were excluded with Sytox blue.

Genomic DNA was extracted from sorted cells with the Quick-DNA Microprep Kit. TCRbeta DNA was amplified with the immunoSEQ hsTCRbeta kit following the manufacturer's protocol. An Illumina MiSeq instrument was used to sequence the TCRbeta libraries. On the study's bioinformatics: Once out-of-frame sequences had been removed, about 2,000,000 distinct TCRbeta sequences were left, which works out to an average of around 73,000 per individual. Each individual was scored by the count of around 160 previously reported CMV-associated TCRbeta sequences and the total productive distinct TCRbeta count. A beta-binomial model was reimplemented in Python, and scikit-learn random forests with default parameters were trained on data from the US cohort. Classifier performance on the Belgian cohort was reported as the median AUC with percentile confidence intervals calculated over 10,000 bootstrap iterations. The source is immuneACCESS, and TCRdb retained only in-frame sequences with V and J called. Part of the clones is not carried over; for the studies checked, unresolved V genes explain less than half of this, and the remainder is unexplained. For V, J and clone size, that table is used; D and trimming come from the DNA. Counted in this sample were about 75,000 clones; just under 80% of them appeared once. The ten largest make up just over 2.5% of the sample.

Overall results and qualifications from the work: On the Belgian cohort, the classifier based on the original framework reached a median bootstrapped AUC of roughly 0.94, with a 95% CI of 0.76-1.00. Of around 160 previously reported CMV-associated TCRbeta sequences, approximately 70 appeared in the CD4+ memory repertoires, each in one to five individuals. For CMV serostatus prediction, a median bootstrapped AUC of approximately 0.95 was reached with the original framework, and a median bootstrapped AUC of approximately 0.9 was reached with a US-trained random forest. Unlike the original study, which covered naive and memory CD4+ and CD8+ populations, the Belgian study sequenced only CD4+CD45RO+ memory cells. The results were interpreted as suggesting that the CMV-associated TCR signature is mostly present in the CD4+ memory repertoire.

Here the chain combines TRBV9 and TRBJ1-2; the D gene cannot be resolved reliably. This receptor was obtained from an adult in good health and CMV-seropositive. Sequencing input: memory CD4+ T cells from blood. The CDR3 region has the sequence CASSGKRLYGYTF. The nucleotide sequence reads TGTGCCAGCAGCGGGAAGCGACTTTATGGCTACACCTTC.